Sequencing of this TCR beta chain was carried out in a study of T cell responses to AZD1222 COVID-19 vaccine. In the case of this clone: The target antigen is unknown.

V was pared by 1 base and J by 6 bases, with 10 bases between. CDR3 length: 14 amino acids. Per the germline V gene, CDR1 is MNHNS and CDR2 is SASEGT. Study-wide results and caveats: Along spike, vaccine-associated CD4 TCRs were found throughout, with dominance at 160-218 and 743-854. Reportedly, nearly half the spike-specific TCRs target unmutated variant regions. The donors showed a predominance of white British ancestry and of females, with possible underestimation of clonal diversity. At baseline, just a handful of AZD1222 recipients tested seropositive.

Libraries were prepared by immunoSEQ multiplex PCR; TCRdb keeps only in-frame clonotypes and omits some of them. Of about 42,000 clones in the sample, approximately 89% were seen once. The starting material was peripheral blood, obtained 28 days after the second AZD1222 dose. The chain carries TRBV6-1 and TRBJ1-5; D unresolved. The TCR sequence derives from an adult who received the AZD1222 COVID-19 vaccine. CDR3 in amino acids: CASSEGPVVQPQHF. The DNA of the CDR3 is TGTGCCAGCAGTGAAGGGCCAGTCGTTCAGCCCCAGCATTTT.